The clone carrying this TCR beta chain was detected ten times or more. Its antigen is unknown. The V and J ends lost 5 bases and 4 bases respectively, with 9 bases between them. This CDR3 contains 12 residues. This sample was taken from a study of regulatory T cells in long-lasting Graves disease. Study as a whole: Over 5 years of antithyroid drugs plus positive TSH receptor antibodies defined persistent Graves' disease. Study findings and constraints: Among the persistent patients, 2,741 public clonotypes were shared, more than the roughly 970 shared among new patients. Segments TRBV28, TRBJ1-2 and TRBJ2-5 showed preferential usage in persistent disease.

Arm-PCR with iRepertoire HTBI primers amplified the CDR3 regions for these TCR beta libraries. Original methodology: Throughout the samples, researchers identified roughly 60 TRBV and approximately 14 TRBJ segments. Each CDR3 protein gets one entry after TCRdb re-called the multiplex PCR reads with MiXCR. TCRdb's processing, not the authors', yielded these V and J calls. This sample carries roughly 400,000 distinct CDR3 sequences, 21% of them seen once, and the ten largest clones take 13% to 15%. Time point of the sample: persistent/refractory GD, antithyroid drugs over 5 years with positive TRAb. From RNA extracted from PBMCs, the TCR library was made.

This TCR was sampled from a female donor with Graves disease. The chain couples TRBV12-3 or TRBV12-4 to TRBJ2-7; a weak D match, TRBD2 (6 bases). The starting material was peripheral blood mononuclear cells (PBMCs), obtained when the disease was refractory, from a patient treated with antithyroid drugs. DNA for the CDR3: TGTGCCAGCAGTCCGGACTATTACGAGCAGTACTTC. Amino acid sequence: CASSPDYYEQYF.